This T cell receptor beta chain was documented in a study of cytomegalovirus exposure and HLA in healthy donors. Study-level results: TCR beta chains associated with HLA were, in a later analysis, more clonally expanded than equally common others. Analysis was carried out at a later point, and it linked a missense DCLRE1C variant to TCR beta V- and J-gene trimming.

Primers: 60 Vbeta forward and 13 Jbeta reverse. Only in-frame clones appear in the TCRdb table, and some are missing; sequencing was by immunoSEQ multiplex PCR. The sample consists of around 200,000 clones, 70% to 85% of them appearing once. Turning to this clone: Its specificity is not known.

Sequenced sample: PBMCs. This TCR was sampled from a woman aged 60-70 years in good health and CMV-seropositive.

CDR3 region: CASRPYTSGRANEQYF. The CDR3 DNA reads TGTGCCAGCCGCCCGTATACTAGCGGGAGGGCCAACGAGCAGTACTTC. V gene TRBV27 combines with J gene TRBJ2-7; 13 bases agree with TRBD2. The CDR3 totals 16 residues. Germline V gives CDR1 MNHEY, CDR2 SMNVEV (reference sequence). With V trimmed by 8 bases and J by 5 bases, 12 bases remained unmatched.